This T cell receptor (beta chain) was retrieved from a study of spatial heterogeneity in lung cancer. Study-wide points: Tumoral mutation counts were tracked by counts of expanded intratumoral alpha and beta TCRs.

One entry per CDR3 protein, called by TCRdb with MiXCR from the 5' RACE reads. This sample has around 200 distinct CDR3 sequences, with 36% found just once. The time point denotes: sample taken at primary tumor resection. The germline V and J ends were trimmed by 4 bases and 4 bases, with 8 bases remaining between them. The length of the CDR3 is 13 residues. CDR1 is SGHTA, CDR2 FQGTGA, per germline. This clonotype was picked up a small number of times. Its target is not known. This beta chain was picked up by a library intended for alpha chains and is off target, so its count carries little meaning. The input for sequencing was lung tumor tissue, taken at surgery. The J gene is TRBJ2-1, the V gene TRBV7-3; no definite D call. This sequence originates from a male donor with early-stage non-small cell lung cancer. This chain's CDR3 is CASSSDPYNEQFF. The CDR3 bases are TGTGCCAGCAGCTCAGATCCTTACAATGAGCAGTTCTTC.